A single sample is the source of the 6 T cell receptor beta chains below, sequenced in a study of technical replicates of blood from a few donors. The method was immunoSEQ multiplex PCR; TCRdb's version includes in-frame clones alone and lacks a portion of them. This table holds some 85,000 clones, about 96% found once. Sequences were obtained from T cells isolated from PBMCs. Receptor source: a human donor in good health.

In DNA form, the CDR3 reads TGTGCCAGCAGTTGGAGTAGCGGGAGTAGAAGTGAGCAGTTCTTC. Its protein is CASSWSSGSRSEQFF. The chain uses TRBV27 and TRBJ2-1; TRBD2 agrees at 9 bases. The germline V gene has CDR1 MNHEY and CDR2 SMNVEV (reference sequence). V shed 4 bases and J 9 bases; nucleotides not matched to a gene: 10. The CDR3 spans 15 residues.

J is TRBJ2-7 and V is TRBV11-3, with TRBD1 identical over 7 bases. V lost 4 bases to trimming and J lost 5 bases; unmatched junction nucleotides: 8. Germline V CDR1 and CDR2: SGHNT, YENEEA. The CDR3 runs to 14 residues. The CDR3 sequence: CASSSRQGDNEQYF. The CDR3 region has the DNA TGTGCCAGCAGCTCCCGACAGGGAGACAACGAGCAGTACTTC.

The chain combines TRBV27 with TRBJ2-3; TRBD2 might be the D (5 bases). Trimming took off 2 bases at V and 0 bases at J, with 9 bases between the two ends. Germline V gives CDR1 MNHEY, CDR2 SMNVEV (reference sequence). This CDR3 is 15 amino acids long. The CDR3 region has the DNA TGTGCCAGCAGTTTAGGTCGAGGGAGCACAGATACGCAGTATTTT. Residues: CASSLGRGSTDTQYF.

The CDR3 loop is CASSLAVTGRTDTQYF. Here the CDR3 DNA reads TGCGCCAGCAGCTTGGCCGTGACAGGCCGCACAGATACGCAGTATTTT. This rearrangement joins TRBV5-1 to TRBJ2-3; weak D call: TRBD1 (6 bases). The V gene's germline CDR1 is SGHRS and CDR2 YFSETQ. The CDR3 covers 16 residues. Trimming left V 0 bases short and J 1 base short, with 12 bases between. Full variable domain (outside the CDR3, taken from reference TRBV5-1 and TRBJ2-3): KAGVTQTPRYLIKTRGQQVTLSCSPISGHRSVSWYQQTPGQGLQFLFEYFSETQRNKGNFPGRFSGRQFSNSRSEMNVSTLELGDSALYLCASSLAVTGRTDTQYFGPGTRLTVL.

The chain links TRBV21-1 to TRBJ2-7; TRBD2, the table's D call, lacks a check against the DNA. TRBV21-1 is an annotated pseudogene. CDR3 size: 14 residues. The CDR3 is CASGRLAGDYEQYF. CDR3 DNA: TGTGCCAGCGGGAGACTAGCGGGAGACTACGAGCAGTACTTC.

As concerns this clone: Other DNA sequences in the sample encode the same CDR3. The chain combines TRBV10-3 with TRBJ2-2; no clear D gene. CDR1 and CDR2 (germline): ENHRY, SYGVKD. The CDR3 runs to 11 residues. The ends were cut back, 7 bases at V and 5 bases at J, with 5 bases in the middle. In DNA form, the CDR3 reads TGTGCCATCACTTCGACCGGGGAGCTGTTTTTT. This translates into CAITSTGELFF.